Below, one T cell receptor (beta chain) is given with its context. Antigen specificity is unknown. The source of the sample is a study of shared clonotypes between healthy human individuals. Overall study findings and caveats: Few donors restricted represented genetic and exposure-history diversity. On the whole, naive subsets had larger estimated richness than memory subsets had.

Assay used: immunoSEQ multiplex PCR; TCRdb lists only in-frame clones, some missing. The sample has some 2,500,000 clones, 85% to 95% seen once. CDR3 length: 15 amino acids. Germline CDR1 is LNHNV and CDR2 is YYDKDF (reference sequence). Trimming at V came to 10 bases and at J to 6 bases, leaving 12 bases not matched to a gene. Every donor, a Caucasian adult, lived in Nashville, Tennessee. This chain uses TRBV15 with TRBJ2-7; TRBD2 agrees at 13 bases. This sequence was found in a man aged 18-30 years in good health. Some clones in this sample may be carry-over from other donors' samples. The sequenced material came from naive CD4+ T cells from PBMCs. This sample's subset: CD45RA+ positively selected. CDR3: CASGLAGAGRFEQYF. In nucleotides, the CDR3 is TGTGCCAGCGGACTAGCGGGAGCTGGCCGGTTCGAGCAGTACTTC.